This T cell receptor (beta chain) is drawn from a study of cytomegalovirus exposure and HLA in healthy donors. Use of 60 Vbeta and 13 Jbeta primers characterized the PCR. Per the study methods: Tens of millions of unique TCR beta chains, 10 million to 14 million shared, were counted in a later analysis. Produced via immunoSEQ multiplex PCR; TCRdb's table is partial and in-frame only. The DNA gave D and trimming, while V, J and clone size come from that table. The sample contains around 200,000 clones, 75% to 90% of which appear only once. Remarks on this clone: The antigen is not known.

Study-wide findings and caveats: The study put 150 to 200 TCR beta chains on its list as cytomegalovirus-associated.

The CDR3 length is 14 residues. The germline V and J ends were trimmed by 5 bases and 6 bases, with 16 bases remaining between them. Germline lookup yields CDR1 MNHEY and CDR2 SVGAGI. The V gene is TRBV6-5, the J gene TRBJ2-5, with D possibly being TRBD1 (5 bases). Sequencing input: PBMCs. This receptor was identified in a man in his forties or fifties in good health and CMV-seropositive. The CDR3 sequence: CASSPSGPGKTQYF. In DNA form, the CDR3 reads TGTGCCAGCAGTCCTTCAGGGCCAGGAAAGACCCAGTACTTC.